This entry lists 8 T cell receptor beta chains sequenced from one sample in a study of post-analysis software for immune sequencing data. Unique molecular identifiers were built into the TCR beta cDNA libraries. One entry per CDR3 protein, called by TCRdb with MiXCR from the PCR reads. This sample has about 430,000 distinct CDR3 sequences, with less than 40% found just once. Study results and limitations: Relative to controls, patients had about five TRBV segments at higher frequency, with TRBV5-6, TRBV5-1 and TRBV20-1 among these.

No antigen is known for these receptors. The source material was blood. These receptors were taken from a girl aged 2 to 9 with multiple sclerosis.

The V gene is TRBV3-1, the J gene TRBJ2-1; 7 nucleotides match TRBD1. V lost 3 bases to trimming and J lost 3 bases; unmatched junction nucleotides: 8. The CDR3 consists of 16 residues. Germline V gene sequence: CDR1 LGHDT, CDR2 YNNKEL (reference sequence). The DNA for the CDR3 is TGTGCCAGCAGCCATAGGGACAGAACTTTCTACAATGAGCAGTTCTTC. It encodes CASSHRDRTFYNEQFF.

The genes are TRBV9 and TRBJ1-1, with 8 bases lining up with TRBD1. Germline-derived CDR1 and CDR2 are SGDLS and YYNGEE. V lost 4 bases, J lost 7 bases, and 6 bases stayed unmatched. The CDR3 loop spans 13 amino acids. CDR3 nucleotides: TGTGCCAGCAGCACCAAGACAGGGGTTGAAGCTTTCTTT. Translation: CASSTKTGVEAFF.

This clonotype was detected only a few times. This sequence joins TRBV29-1 and TRBJ1-1, with D unresolved. The CDR3 spans 10 residues. The germline CDR1 and CDR2 sequences are SQVTM and ANQGSEA. Trimming stripped 5 bases from V and 4 bases from J, with 5 bases between. Written as DNA, the CDR3 is TGCAGCGTTCGAGTCACTGAAGCTTTCTTT. Its translation is CSVRVTEAFF.

Many counts were recorded for this clonotype. J is TRBJ2-7 and V is TRBV28; a weak D match, TRBD2 (6 bases). V lost 3 bases and J lost 7, with 13 bases in between. This CDR3 has 13 amino acids. The V gene's germline CDR1 is MDHEN and CDR2 SYDVKM. CDR3 DNA sequence: TGTGCCAGCAGTTTCCAACTCCTAGCGGAGCAGTACTTC. Protein sequence: CASSFQLLAEQYF.

This chain uses TRBV20-1 with TRBJ1-1, with no clear D. The CDR3 spans 13 residues. Germline assignment: CDR1 DFQATT and CDR2 SNEGSKA (reference sequence). V lost 5 bases to trimming and J lost 2 bases, with 12 bases between them. CDR3 loop: CSAGAATNTEAFF. Here the CDR3 DNA reads TGCAGTGCTGGAGCAGCTACAAACACTGAAGCTTTCTTT.

This clonotype was seen only a few times. The CDR3 DNA is TGTGCCATCAGTGAGTCAGACAGGGCAAGGACCCAGTACTTC. It yields the protein CAISESDRARTQYF. The chain has TRBV10-3 and TRBJ2-5; 7 bases are a match to TRBD1. The CDR3 extends over 14 amino acids. V dropped 0 bases and J dropped 7; count of bases not matched to a gene: 5. Per germline, CDR1 ENHRY and CDR2 SYGVKD.

This chain links TRBV25-1 with TRBJ1-4; D gene ambiguous. Germline lookup yields CDR1 MGHDK and CDR2 SYGVNS. Trimming pared 3 bases from V and 6 bases from J, leaving 2 bases between. The CDR3 loop spans 11 amino acids. The CDR3 loop reads CASSDDEKLFF. The CDR3 DNA reads TGTGCCAGCAGTGACGATGAAAAACTGTTTTTT.

The CDR3 protein is CASSQARSHRTYEQYF. CDR3 nucleotide sequence: TGCGCCAGCAGCCAAGCGCGTTCTCACCGTACCTACGAGCAGTACTTC. The chain couples TRBV4-3 to TRBJ2-7; D gene unclear. The germline V gene has CDR1 LGHNA and CDR2 YSLEER. The CDR3 totals 16 residues. V shed 1 base and J shed 2 bases, with 15 bases lying between them.